The following is a T cell receptor beta chain sequence with its context. Antigen: not known. This CDR3 has 16 residues. Germline V gives CDR1 GTSNPN, CDR2 SVGIG (reference sequence). V gave up 0 bases and J gave up 4 bases, with 13 bases separating them. The data stem from a study of graft-versus-host responses after intestinal transplantation. Study-wide context: Recipients were given multivisceral, liver-intestinal, or isolated intestinal transplants. Anti-thymocyte globulin induction, then tacrolimus and steroids for around 3 years, went to all recipients.

Study-level findings and limits: Individuals who had graft-donor T cell macrochimerism had allografts that showed high graft-versus-host to host-versus-graft clonal ratios. Detection of GvH clones occurred in recipient marrow, and some had their first appearance in ileum or blood.

The data were produced by immunoSEQ multiplex PCR, yet TCRdb's version contains in-frame clones alone and is incomplete. This table holds 25,000 to 35,000 clones, roughly 85% found once. The rearrangement uses TRBV30 and TRBJ2-6, with D uncertain. The specimen was PBMCs, collected about 420 days after intestinal transplantation. This clonotype was obtained from a human patient who received an intestinal transplant, so some T cells may come from the graft donor. CDR3 sequence: CAWSVARLEGANVLTF. In DNA form, the CDR3 reads TGTGCCTGGAGTGTAGCTAGGTTAGAGGGGGCCAACGTCCTGACTTTC.